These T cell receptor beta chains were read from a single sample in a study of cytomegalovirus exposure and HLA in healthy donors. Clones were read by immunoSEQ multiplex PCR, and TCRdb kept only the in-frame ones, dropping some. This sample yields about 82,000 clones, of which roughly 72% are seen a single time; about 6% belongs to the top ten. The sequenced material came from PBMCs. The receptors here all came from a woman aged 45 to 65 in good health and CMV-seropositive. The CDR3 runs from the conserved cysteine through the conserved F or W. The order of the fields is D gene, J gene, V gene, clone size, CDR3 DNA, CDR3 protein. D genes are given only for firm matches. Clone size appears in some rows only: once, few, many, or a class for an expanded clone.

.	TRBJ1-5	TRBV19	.	TGTGCCAGTAGTACTTCGGGGCCCCAGCATTTT	CASSTSGPQHF
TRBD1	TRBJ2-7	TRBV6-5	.	TGTGCCAGCAGTTACTACAAGGGGGCGTACGAGCAGTACTTC	CASSYYKGAYEQYF
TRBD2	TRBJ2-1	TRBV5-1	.	TGCGCCAGCAGCTTAGGGTTGGTAGCGGGAGTAAGTTCTGGTGAGTTCTTC	CASSLGLVAGVSSGEFF
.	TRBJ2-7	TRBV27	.	TGTGCCAGCAGTTCCGGGACTCCTACCTACGAGCAGTACTTC	CASSSGTPTYEQYF
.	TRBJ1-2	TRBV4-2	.	TGTGCCAGCAGCCAAGCGGGAGGCTACACCTTC	CASSQAGGYTF
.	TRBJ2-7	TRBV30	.	TGTGCCTGGTCGAGGGGGGGCTACGAGCAGTACTTC	CAWSRGGYEQYF
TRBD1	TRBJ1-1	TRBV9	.	TGTGCCAGCAGCATAGGACAGGGGGCGAACACTGAAGCTTTCTTT	CASSIGQGANTEAFF
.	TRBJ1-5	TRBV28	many	TGTGCCAGCAGGGAACAGGGACAGCCCCAGCATTTT	CASREQGQPQHF
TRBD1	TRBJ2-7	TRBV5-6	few	TGTGCCAGCAGCGGGACAGTTTCCTACGAGCAGTACTTC	CASSGTVSYEQYF
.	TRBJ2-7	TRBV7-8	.	TGTGCCAGCAGCCGTCTGGGGCGGAGTTTGGGCCACGAGCAGTACTTC	CASSRLGRSLGHEQYF
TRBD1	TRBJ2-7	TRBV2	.	TGTGCCAGCAGTCCGACAGGGGGCTACGAGCAGTACTTC	CASSPTGGYEQYF
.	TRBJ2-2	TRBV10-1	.	TGCGCCAGCAGTCGGGAGCGAGGTGTCGGGGAGCTGTTTTTT	CASSRERGVGELFF
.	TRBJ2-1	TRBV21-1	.	TGTGCCAGCAGCAAAGCCCCGACAGGGGGTTTAATTAATGAGCAGTTCTTC	CASSKAPTGGLINEQFF
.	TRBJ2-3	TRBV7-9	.	TGTGCCAGCAGCTTAGATCACTCCACAGATACGCAGTATTTT	CASSLDHSTDTQYF
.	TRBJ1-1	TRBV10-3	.	TGTGCCATCAGTGATTACAGGGAGAACACTGAAGCTTTCTTT	CAISDYRENTEAFF
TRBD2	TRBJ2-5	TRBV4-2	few	TGTGCCAGCAGCCAACGCTCACTAGCGGGAGATATAGAGACCCAGTACTTC	CASSQRSLAGDIETQYF
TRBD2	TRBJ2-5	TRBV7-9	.	TGTGCCAGCAGCCCTCTAGCGGGAGGTCTTGAGACCCAGTACTTC	CASSPLAGGLETQYF
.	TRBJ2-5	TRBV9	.	TGTGCCAGCAGCCGGACAGACCTGGAGACCCAGTACTTC	CASSRTDLETQYF
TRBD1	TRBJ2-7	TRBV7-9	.	TGTGCCAGCAGCTCGAACTGGGACAGGGGAACCGAGCAGTACTTC	CASSSNWDRGTEQYF
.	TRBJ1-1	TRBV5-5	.	TGTGCCAGCAGCTTGGACTTTGCAGGGCGAACCCCCACTGAAGCTTTCTTT	CASSLDFAGRTPTEAFF
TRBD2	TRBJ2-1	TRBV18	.	TGTGCCAGCTCAGTCCTCTTCCGGGACTACTACAATGAGCAGTTCTTC	CASSVLFRDYYNEQFF
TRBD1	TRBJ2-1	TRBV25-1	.	TGTGCCAGCAGGGGGACAGGGGGAACCTACAATGAGCAGTTCTTC	CASRGTGGTYNEQFF
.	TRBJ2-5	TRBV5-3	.	TGTGCCAGCTCTCAGGGTCGGGGGGAGACCCAGTACTTC	CASSQGRGETQYF
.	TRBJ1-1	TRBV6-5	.	TGTGCCAGCAGTTACAATGGGGCCAACACTGAAGCTTTCTTT	CASSYNGANTEAFF
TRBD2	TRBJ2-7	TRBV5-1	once	TGCGCCAGCAGGTCCGGGACTAGCAAGGGCGAGCAGTACTTC	CASRSGTSKGEQYF
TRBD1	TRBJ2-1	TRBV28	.	TGTGCCAGCAGTTTAAGTGGACAGGGGGCCTACAATGAGCAGTTCTTC	CASSLSGQGAYNEQFF
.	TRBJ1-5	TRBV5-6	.	TGTGCCAGCAGCTCGCGGGACAGCAATCAGCCCCAGCATTTT	CASSSRDSNQPQHF
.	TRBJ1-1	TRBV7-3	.	TGTGCCAGCAGCTCACGACAGAACACTGAAGCTTTCTTT	CASSSRQNTEAFF
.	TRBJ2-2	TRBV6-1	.	TGTGCCCATGTCGGGTCCCCTGCGAACACCGGGGAGCTGTTTTTT	CAHVGSPANTGELFF
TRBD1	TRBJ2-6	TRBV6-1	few	TGTGCCAGCAGTGTCGACAGGGTAGGATCTGGGGCCAACGTCCTGACTTTC	CASSVDRVGSGANVLTF
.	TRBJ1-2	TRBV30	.	TGTGCCTGGACGGGTGTCACACACTATGGCTACACCTTC	CAWTGVTHYGYTF
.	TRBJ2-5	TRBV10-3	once	TGTGCCATCAGTGTGGACTTGTCAGCGACCCAGTACTTC	CAISVDLSATQYF
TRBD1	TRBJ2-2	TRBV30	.	TGTGCCTGGAGTGGTATGGACAGGGAGGCCGGGGAGCTGTTTTTT	CAWSGMDREAGELFF
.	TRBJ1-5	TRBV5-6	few	TGTGCCAGCAGCTTACAGGGACATAGCAATCAGCCCCAGCATTTT	CASSLQGHSNQPQHF
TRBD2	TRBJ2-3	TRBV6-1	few	TGTGCCAGCAGTGAATCACCCGGGACTATTGATACGCAGTATTTT	CASSESPGTIDTQYF
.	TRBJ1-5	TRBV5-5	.	TGTGCCAGCAGCTTACAAAGCGGCAATCAGCCCCAGCATTTT	CASSLQSGNQPQHF